Listed below are T cell receptor beta chains from one sample, sequenced in a study of control samples from healthy donors and cancer patients. Method: immunoSEQ multiplex PCR; TCRdb's copy keeps in-frame clones and lacks some. The sample consists of about 130,000 clones, just under 95% of them appearing once. Specimen: PBMCs. The source is a man between 60 and 70 years old with colorectal cancer. CDR3s include the opening cysteine and the closing phenylalanine or tryptophan. A D gene is named only where the DNA matches it firmly. Expanded clones are given a class, and other clones once, few, many or no size at all.

V gene	J gene	D gene	clone size	CDR3 protein	CDR3 DNA
TRBV11-2	TRBJ2-5	.	.	CASSLLSDGETQYF	TGTGCCAGCAGCTTATTGAGTGATGGTGAGACCCAGTACTTC
TRBV5-5	TRBJ1-2	.	once	CASSAPGALGGYTF	TGTGCCAGCAGCGCCCCCGGAGCCTTGGGTGGCTACACCTTC
TRBV6-5	TRBJ2-3	.	.	CASSPRGGVTDTQYF	TGTGCCAGCAGTCCCCGGGGCGGGGTCACAGATACGCAGTATTTT
TRBV27	TRBJ1-4	TRBD1	.	CASSLSRQGWEKLFF	TGTGCCAGCAGTTTATCACGACAGGGTTGGGAAAAACTGTTTTTT
TRBV5-6	TRBJ2-3	TRBD1	.	CASSGKRIRDSATDTQYF	TGTGCCAGCAGCGGGAAGCGGATCCGGGACAGCGCCACAGATACGCAGTATTTT
TRBV6-5	TRBJ2-5	.	.	CASSYSTGGETQYF	TGTGCCAGCAGTTACTCGACCGGGGGAGAGACCCAGTACTTC
TRBV18	TRBJ2-7	TRBD2	once	CASSPFGGSSYEQYF	TGTGCCAGCTCACCATTTGGCGGGAGCTCCTACGAGCAGTACTTC
TRBV6-5	TRBJ1-5	TRBD1	.	CASSLGQGAYQPQHF	TGTGCCAGCAGCCTAGGGCAGGGGGCGTATCAGCCCCAGCATTTT
TRBV5-1	TRBJ2-3	.	.	CASGGIGGTDTQYF	TGCGCCAGCGGAGGGATCGGAGGCACAGATACGCAGTATTTT
TRBV5-1	TRBJ1-1	.	.	CASSQPPNTEAFF	TGCGCCAGCAGCCAGCCCCCGAACACTGAAGCTTTCTTT
TRBV2	TRBJ2-1	.	few	CASSGRGASYNEQFF	TGTGCCAGCAGTGGACGGGGAGCCTCCTACAATGAGCAGTTCTTC
TRBV29-1	TRBJ1-6	.	few	CSVGSQANSPLHF	TGCAGCGTTGGGTCACAGGCGAATTCACCCCTCCACTTT
TRBV9	TRBJ2-1	.	.	CASSVSPRDEQFF	TGTGCCAGCAGCGTATCCCCACGGGATGAGCAGTTCTTC
TRBV7-9	TRBJ2-5	TRBD1	.	CASSTGQGTNQETQYF	TGTGCCAGCAGCACCGGACAGGGAACAAACCAAGAGACCCAGTACTTC
TRBV12-5	TRBJ1-6	.	.	CASGGYFSDWESYNSPLHF	TGTGCTAGTGGGGGGTATTTCAGCGACTGGGAGTCCTATAATTCACCCCTCCACTTT
TRBV4-1	TRBJ2-7	.	.	CASSQDRDTIKREQYF	TGCGCCAGCAGCCAAGATCGTGACACCATAAAGAGGGAGCAGTACTTC
TRBV11-2	TRBJ1-4	TRBD1	.	CASRTGANEKLFF	TGTGCCAGCCGGACAGGGGCTAATGAAAAACTGTTTTTT
TRBV6-5	TRBJ1-6	.	.	CASTGGNNSPLHF	TGTGCCAGCACTGGGGGTAATAATTCACCCCTCCACTTT
TRBV5-6	TRBJ2-7	.	.	CASSLGGLAQYF	TGTGCCAGCAGCTTAGGAGGGTTGGCGCAGTACTTC
TRBV24-1	TRBJ2-2	.	.	CATSDRRGQGEVTGELFF	TGTGCCACCAGTGACCGCCGAGGGCAGGGGGAGGTCACCGGGGAGCTGTTTTTT
TRBV6-1	TRBJ1-1	TRBD1	.	CASSEAWPGGLNTEAFF	TGTGCCAGCAGTGAAGCGTGGCCAGGGGGCCTGAACACTGAAGCTTTCTTT
TRBV19	TRBJ1-4	TRBD1	.	CASRRQGATNEKLFF	TGTGCCAGTAGACGACAGGGGGCGACTAATGAAAAACTGTTTTTT
TRBV6-5	TRBJ2-7	TRBD2	.	CASTPPAGGEQYF	TGTGCCAGCACCCCCCCCGCGGGGGGCGAGCAGTACTTC
TRBV11-2	TRBJ2-7	.	.	CASSLGQGAYEQYF	TGTGCCAGCAGCTTAGGGCAGGGCGCCTACGAGCAGTACTTC
TRBV6-1	TRBJ2-7	.	.	CASSDGTFSYEQYF	TGTGCCAGCAGTGATGGGACATTCTCCTACGAGCAGTACTTC
TRBV3-1/TRBV3-2	TRBJ2-7	TRBD2	.	CASSPGGTSTYEQYF	TGTGCCAGCAGCCCGGGGGGGACTAGTACCTACGAGCAGTACTTC
TRBV12-3/TRBV12-4	TRBJ2-7	TRBD1	.	CASTWDRLDRQYF	TGTGCCAGCACCTGGGACAGACTTGATCGGCAGTACTTC
TRBV7-9	TRBJ2-3	TRBD2	.	CASGSGGRADTQYF	TGTGCCAGCGGTAGCGGGGGGAGGGCAGATACGCAGTATTTT
TRBV5-4	TRBJ1-2	.	.	CASAHSHGAYGYTF	TGTGCCAGCGCCCATTCGCATGGGGCTTATGGCTACACCTTC
TRBV19	TRBJ2-6	TRBD1	.	CASTQGQGLFFGANVLTF	TGTGCCAGTACCCAGGGACAGGGGCTCTTCTTTGGGGCCAACGTCCTGACTTTC
TRBV27	TRBJ2-2	TRBD1	.	CASSLGQGASGELFF	TGTGCCAGCAGTTTAGGGCAGGGGGCTTCCGGGGAGCTGTTTTTT
TRBV7-2	TRBJ1-1	TRBD1	.	CASSSRTGGAFF	TGTGCCAGCAGCTCTAGGACAGGGGGAGCTTTCTTT
TRBV5-1	TRBJ2-7	TRBD1	.	CASSSGQGSLEQYF	TGCGCCAGCAGCTCGGGACAGGGGAGTTTGGAGCAGTACTTC
TRBV7-2	TRBJ2-4	.	.	CASSLATGKNIQYF	TGTGCCAGCAGCTTAGCAACCGGGAAAAACATTCAGTACTTC
TRBV29-1	TRBJ1-1	TRBD1	.	CSVRGQGNTEAFF	TGCAGCGTTCGGGGACAGGGGAACACTGAAGCTTTCTTT
TRBV4-3	TRBJ2-7	.	once	CASSQDSGRGRGLEQYF	TGCGCCAGCAGCCAAGATTCAGGGAGGGGCAGGGGGCTCGAGCAGTACTTC
TRBV7-2	TRBJ2-7	.	.	CASSLDRYYEQYF	TGTGCCAGCAGCTTGGACAGATACTACGAGCAGTACTTC
TRBV18	TRBJ1-2	.	.	CASSLDSNYGYTF	TGTGCCAGCTCCCTAGACAGTAACTATGGCTACACCTTC
TRBV7-9	TRBJ1-3	TRBD1	.	CASSRQGYGNTIYF	TGTGCCAGCAGCCGACAGGGATATGGAAACACCATATATTTT
TRBV3-1/TRBV3-2	TRBJ2-2	.	.	CASSLAGTPNTGELFF	TGTGCCAGCAGCCTAGCCGGGACACCGAACACCGGGGAGCTGTTTTTT
TRBV5-1	TRBJ1-2	TRBD1	.	CASSSPGQGSNGYTF	TGCGCCAGCAGCTCCCCGGGACAGGGATCTAATGGCTACACCTTC
TRBV5-4	TRBJ2-7	.	.	CASRLAEGEQYF	TGTGCCAGCAGACTGGCTGAGGGCGAGCAGTACTTC
TRBV9	TRBJ2-7	TRBD1	.	CASSLWGQGYEQYF	TGTGCCAGCAGCCTCTGGGGACAGGGGTACGAGCAGTACTTC
TRBV5-5	TRBJ1-1	.	.	CASSLGPTSWNTEAFF	TGTGCCAGCAGCTTGGGCCCAACCTCGTGGAACACTGAAGCTTTCTTT
TRBV5-6	TRBJ2-7	.	.	CASSGSGTFSYEQYF	TGTGCCAGCAGCGGATCCGGGACGTTCTCCTACGAGCAGTACTTC
TRBV7-2	TRBJ1-6	.	.	CASSFRGRGTGSPLHF	TGTGCCAGCAGCTTCCGGGGCAGGGGAACGGGGTCACCCCTCCACTTT
TRBV5-8	TRBJ2-5	TRBD1	.	CASSGRDRAQETQYF	TGTGCCAGCAGCGGCCGGGACAGGGCTCAAGAGACCCAGTACTTC
TRBV5-1	TRBJ1-6	TRBD1	.	CASSRTGGADSPLHF	TGCGCCAGCAGCCGGACAGGGGGCGCCGATTCACCCCTCCACTTT
TRBV5-6	TRBJ2-7	TRBD2	.	CASSRMTSGLSYEQYF	TGTGCCAGCAGCCGAATGACTAGCGGACTCTCCTACGAGCAGTACTTC
TRBV2	TRBJ1-1	.	.	CASSEGENTEAFF	TGTGCCAGCAGTGAAGGGGAGAACACTGAAGCTTTCTTT
TRBV9	TRBJ1-2	.	.	CASSVGGSGGNYGYTF	TGTGCCAGCAGCGTAGGAGGGTCGGGGGGTAACTATGGCTACACCTTC
TRBV27	TRBJ1-2	TRBD1	.	CASSSLDRAGYTF	TGTGCCAGCAGTTCACTCGACAGGGCTGGCTACACCTTC
TRBV21-1	TRBJ2-7	.	.	CASNHSGGTSYEQYF	TGTGCCAGCAACCATAGCGGGGGGACCTCCTACGAGCAGTACTTC
TRBV7-6	TRBJ1-1	.	.	CASSFGENTEAFF	TGTGCCAGCAGCTTTGGGGAGAACACTGAAGCTTTCTTT
TRBV7-2	TRBJ1-2	.	.	CASSPGAGLGGYTF	TGTGCCAGCAGCCCGGGGGCGGGATTGGGGGGCTACACCTTC